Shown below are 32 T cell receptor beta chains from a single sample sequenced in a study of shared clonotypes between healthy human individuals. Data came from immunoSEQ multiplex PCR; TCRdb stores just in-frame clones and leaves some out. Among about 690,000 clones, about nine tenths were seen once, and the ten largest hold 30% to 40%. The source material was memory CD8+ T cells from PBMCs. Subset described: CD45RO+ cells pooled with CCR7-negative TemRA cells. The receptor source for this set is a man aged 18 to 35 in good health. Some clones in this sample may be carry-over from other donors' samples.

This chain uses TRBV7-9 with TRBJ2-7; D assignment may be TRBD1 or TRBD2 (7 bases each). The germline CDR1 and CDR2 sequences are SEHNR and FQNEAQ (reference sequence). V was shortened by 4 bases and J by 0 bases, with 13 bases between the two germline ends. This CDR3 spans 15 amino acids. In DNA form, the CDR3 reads TGTGCCAGCAGCTCCGACAGGGACTACTCCTACGAGCAGTACTTC. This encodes CASSSDRDYSYEQYF. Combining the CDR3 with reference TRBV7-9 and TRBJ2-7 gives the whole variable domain DTGVSQNPRHKITKRGQNVTFRCDPISEHNRLYWYRQTLGQGPEFLTYFQNEAQLEKSRLLSDRFSAERPKGSFSTLEIQRTEQGDSAMYLCASSSDRDYSYEQYFGPGTRLTVT.

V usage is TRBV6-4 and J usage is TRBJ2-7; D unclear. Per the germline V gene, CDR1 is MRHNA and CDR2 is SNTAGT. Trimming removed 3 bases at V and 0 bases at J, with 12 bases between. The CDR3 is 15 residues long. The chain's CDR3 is CASSEQATSSYEQYF. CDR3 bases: TGTGCCAGCAGTGAGCAAGCCACGAGCTCCTACGAGCAGTACTTC.

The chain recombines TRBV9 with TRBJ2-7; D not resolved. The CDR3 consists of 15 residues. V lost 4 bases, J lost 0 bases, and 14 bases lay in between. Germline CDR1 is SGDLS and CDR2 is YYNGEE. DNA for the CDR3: TGTGCCAGCAGCCTCGTTGAAGGAAGCTCCTACGAGCAGTACTTC. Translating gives CASSLVEGSSYEQYF.

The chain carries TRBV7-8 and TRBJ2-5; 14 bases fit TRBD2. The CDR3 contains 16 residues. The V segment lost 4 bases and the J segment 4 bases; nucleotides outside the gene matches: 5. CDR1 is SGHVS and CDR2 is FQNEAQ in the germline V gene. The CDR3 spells CASSSGTSGSIETQYF. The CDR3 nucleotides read TGTGCCAGCAGCTCAGGGACTAGCGGGAGTATAGAGACCCAGTACTTC.

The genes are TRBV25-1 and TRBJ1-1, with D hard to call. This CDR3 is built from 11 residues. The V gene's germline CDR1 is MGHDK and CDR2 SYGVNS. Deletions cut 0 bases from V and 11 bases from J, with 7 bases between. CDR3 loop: CASSEYRAAFF. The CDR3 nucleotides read TGTGCCAGCAGTGAATATAGAGCGGCTTTCTTT.

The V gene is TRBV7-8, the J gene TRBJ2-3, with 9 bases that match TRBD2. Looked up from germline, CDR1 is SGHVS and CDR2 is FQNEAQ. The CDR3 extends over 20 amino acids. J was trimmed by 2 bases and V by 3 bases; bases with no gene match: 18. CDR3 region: CASSLVWVAGGTSDTDTQYF. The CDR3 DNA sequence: TGTGCCAGCAGCTTGGTTTGGGTCGCGGGAGGGACTTCCGACACAGATACGCAGTATTTT. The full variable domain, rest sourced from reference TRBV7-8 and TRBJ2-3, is GAGVSQSPRYKVAKRGQDVALRCDPISGHVSLFWYQQALGQGPEFLTYFQNEAQLDKSGLPSDRFFAERPEGSVSTLKIQRTQQEDSAVYLCASSLVWVAGGTSDTDTQYFGPGTRLTVL.

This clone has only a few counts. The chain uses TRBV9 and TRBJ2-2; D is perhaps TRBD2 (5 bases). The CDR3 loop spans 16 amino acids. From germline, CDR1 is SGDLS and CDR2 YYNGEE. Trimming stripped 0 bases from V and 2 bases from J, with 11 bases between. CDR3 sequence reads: CASSVGGSPNTGELFF. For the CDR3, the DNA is TGTGCCAGCAGCGTAGGAGGGTCTCCCAACACCGGGGAGCTGTTTTTT.

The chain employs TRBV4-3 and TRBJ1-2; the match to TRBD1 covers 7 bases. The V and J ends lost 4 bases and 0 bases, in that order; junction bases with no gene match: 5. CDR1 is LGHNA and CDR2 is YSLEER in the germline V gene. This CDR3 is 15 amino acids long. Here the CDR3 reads CASSPRTGTNYGYTF. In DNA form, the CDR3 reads TGCGCCAGCAGCCCCCGGACAGGTACTAACTATGGCTACACCTTC.

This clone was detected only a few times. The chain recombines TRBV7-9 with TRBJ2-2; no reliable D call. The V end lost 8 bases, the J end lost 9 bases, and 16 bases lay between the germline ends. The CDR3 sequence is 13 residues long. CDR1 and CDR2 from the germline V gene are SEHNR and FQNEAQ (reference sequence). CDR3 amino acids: CASEPGGGRELFF. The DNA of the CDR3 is TGTGCCAGCGAGCCAGGCGGCGGCAGGGAGCTGTTTTTT.

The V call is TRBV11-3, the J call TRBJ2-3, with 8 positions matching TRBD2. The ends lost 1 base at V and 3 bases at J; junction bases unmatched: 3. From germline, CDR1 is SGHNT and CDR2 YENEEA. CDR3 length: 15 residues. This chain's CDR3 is CASSLGAGVTDTQYF. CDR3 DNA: TGTGCCAGCAGCTTAGGAGCGGGAGTGACAGATACGCAGTATTTT.

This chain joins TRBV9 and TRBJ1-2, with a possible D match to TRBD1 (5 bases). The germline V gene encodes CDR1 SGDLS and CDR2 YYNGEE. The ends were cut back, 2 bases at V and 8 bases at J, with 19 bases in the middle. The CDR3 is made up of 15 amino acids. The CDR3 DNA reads TGTGCCAGCAGCGTCTTCTTTCGACAGTCAGGGGGCTACACCTTC. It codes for CASSVFFRQSGGYTF.

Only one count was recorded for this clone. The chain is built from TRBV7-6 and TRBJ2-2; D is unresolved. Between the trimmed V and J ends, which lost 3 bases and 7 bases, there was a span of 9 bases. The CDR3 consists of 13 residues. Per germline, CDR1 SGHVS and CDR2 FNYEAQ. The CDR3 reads CASSFGLFGELFF. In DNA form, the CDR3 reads TGTGCCAGCAGCTTCGGGTTGTTCGGGGAGCTGTTTTTT.

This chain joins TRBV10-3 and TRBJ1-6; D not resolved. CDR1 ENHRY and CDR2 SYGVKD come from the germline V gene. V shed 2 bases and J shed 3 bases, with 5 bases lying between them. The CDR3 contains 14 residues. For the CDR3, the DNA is TGTGCCATCAGTGAGGCGAACTATAATTCACCCCTCCACTTT. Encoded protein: CAISEANYNSPLHF.

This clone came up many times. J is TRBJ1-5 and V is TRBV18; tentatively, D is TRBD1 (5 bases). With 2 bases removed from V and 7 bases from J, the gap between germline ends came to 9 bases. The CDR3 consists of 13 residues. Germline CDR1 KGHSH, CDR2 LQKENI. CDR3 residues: CASSPMGEQPQHF. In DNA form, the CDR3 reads TGTGCCAGCTCACCAATGGGGGAGCAGCCCCAGCATTTT.

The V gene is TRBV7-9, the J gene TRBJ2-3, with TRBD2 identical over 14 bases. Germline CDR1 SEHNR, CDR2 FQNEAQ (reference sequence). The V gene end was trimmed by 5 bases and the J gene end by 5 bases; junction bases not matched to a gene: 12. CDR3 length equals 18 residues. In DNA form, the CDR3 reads TGTGCCAGCAGCGTCTCCGGGACTAGCGGGAGTTTCGTAGATACGCAGTATTTT. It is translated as CASSVSGTSGSFVDTQYF.

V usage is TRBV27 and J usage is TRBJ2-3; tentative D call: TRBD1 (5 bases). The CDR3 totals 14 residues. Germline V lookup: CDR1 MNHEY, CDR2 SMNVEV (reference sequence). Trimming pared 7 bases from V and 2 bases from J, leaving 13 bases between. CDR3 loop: CASKGLFHTDTQYF. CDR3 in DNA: TGTGCCAGCAAGGGGTTGTTCCACACAGATACGCAGTATTTT.

This CDR3 reads CASSSDAPRMNTEAFF. DNA for the CDR3: TGTGCCAGCAGCTCGGACGCCCCGAGAATGAACACTGAAGCTTTCTTT. The genes are TRBV7-3 and TRBJ1-1, with D uncertain. The CDR3 has 16 residues. The germline gives CDR1 SGHTA, CDR2 FQGTGA. V was trimmed by 4 bases and J by 0 bases, leaving 15 bases between them.

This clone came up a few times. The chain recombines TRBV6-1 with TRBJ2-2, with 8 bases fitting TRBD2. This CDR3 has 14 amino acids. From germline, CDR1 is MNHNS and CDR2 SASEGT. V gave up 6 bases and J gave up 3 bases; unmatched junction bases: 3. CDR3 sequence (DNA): TGTGCCAGCAGGGTCGGGGGGGACACCGGGGAGCTGTTTTTT. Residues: CASRVGGDTGELFF.

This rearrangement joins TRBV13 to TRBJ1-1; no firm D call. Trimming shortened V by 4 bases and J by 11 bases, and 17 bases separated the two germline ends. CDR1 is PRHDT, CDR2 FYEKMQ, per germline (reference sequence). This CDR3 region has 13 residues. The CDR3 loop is CASSSRTAAAAFF. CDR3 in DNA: TGTGCCAGCAGCTCCCGGACGGCCGCTGCGGCTTTCTTT. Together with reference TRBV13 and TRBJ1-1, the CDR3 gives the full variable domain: AAGVIQSPRHLIKEKRETATLKCYPIPRHDTVYWYQQGPGQDPQFLISFYEKMQSDKGSIPDRFSAQQFSDYHSELNMSSLELGDSALYFCASSSRTAAAAFFGQGTRLTVV.

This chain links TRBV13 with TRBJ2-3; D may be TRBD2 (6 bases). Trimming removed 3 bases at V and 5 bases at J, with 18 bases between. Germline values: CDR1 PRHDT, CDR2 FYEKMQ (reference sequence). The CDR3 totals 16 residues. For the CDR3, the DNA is TGTGCCAGCAGCTTCCCCTCGGAGGGCGAGCAAGATACGCAGTATTTT. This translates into CASSFPSEGEQDTQYF.

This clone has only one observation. CDR3 sequence (DNA): TGTGCCAGCAGCCCCGACAGGCTATCGATGAACACTGAAGCTTTCTTT. Protein sequence: CASSPDRLSMNTEAFF. This sequence joins TRBV7-9 and TRBJ1-1; a possible D gene is TRBD1 (6 bases). CDR1 is SEHNR and CDR2 is FQNEAQ in the germline V gene (reference sequence). CDR3 size: 16 residues. The V gene lost 5 bases and the J gene lost 0 bases, with 16 bases spanning the gap. The full variable domain, with the rest looked up from reference TRBV7-9 and TRBJ1-1, is DTGVSQNPRHKITKRGQNVTFRCDPISEHNRLYWYRQTLGQGPEFLTYFQNEAQLEKSRLLSDRFSAERPKGSFSTLEIQRTEQGDSAMYLCASSPDRLSMNTEAFFGQGTRLTVV.

The CDR3 DNA sequence: TGTGCCAGCAGCAAGGACGTGGGGCAGGCTCAGTACTTC. It translates to CASSKDVGQAQYF. The chain is built from TRBV5-6 and TRBJ2-7, with D possibly matching TRBD1 (5 bases). Per the germline V gene, CDR1 is SGHDT and CDR2 is YYEEEE. CDR3 length equals 13 residues. Trimming stripped 4 bases from V and 10 bases from J, with 18 bases between.

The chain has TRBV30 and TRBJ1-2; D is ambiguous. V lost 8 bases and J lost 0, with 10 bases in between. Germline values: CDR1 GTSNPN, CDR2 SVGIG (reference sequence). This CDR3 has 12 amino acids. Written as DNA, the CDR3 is TGTGCCGGCGGGGTCCCTAACTATGGCTACACCTTC. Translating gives CAGGVPNYGYTF.

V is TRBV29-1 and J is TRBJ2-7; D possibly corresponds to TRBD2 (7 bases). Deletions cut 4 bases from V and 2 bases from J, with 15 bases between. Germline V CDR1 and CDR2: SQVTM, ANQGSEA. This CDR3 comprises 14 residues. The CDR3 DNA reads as TGCAGCGTTGTGGGAGGGGGGGAACCCTACGAGCAGTACTTC. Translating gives CSVVGGGEPYEQYF.

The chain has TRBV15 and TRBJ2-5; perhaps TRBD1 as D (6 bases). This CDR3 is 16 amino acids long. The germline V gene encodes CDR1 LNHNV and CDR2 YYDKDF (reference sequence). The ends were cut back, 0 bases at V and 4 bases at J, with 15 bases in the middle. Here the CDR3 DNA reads TGTGCCACCAGCAGAGATCGGTCAGGGGTCGGAGAGACCCAGTACTTC. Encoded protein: CATSRDRSGVGETQYF.

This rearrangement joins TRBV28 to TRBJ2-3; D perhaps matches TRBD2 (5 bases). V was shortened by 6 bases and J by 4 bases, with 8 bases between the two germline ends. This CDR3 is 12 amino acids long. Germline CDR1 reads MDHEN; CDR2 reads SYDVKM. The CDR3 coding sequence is TGTGCCAGCAGAGTAGCGTCAGATACGCAGTATTTT. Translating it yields CASRVASDTQYF.

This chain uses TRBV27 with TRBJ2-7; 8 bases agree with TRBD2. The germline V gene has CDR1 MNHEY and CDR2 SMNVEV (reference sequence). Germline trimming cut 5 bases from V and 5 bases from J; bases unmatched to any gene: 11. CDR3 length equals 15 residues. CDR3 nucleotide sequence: TGTGCCAGCAGTCCACCCCCGGGAGGGCTGCACGAGCAGTACTTC. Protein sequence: CASSPPPGGLHEQYF.

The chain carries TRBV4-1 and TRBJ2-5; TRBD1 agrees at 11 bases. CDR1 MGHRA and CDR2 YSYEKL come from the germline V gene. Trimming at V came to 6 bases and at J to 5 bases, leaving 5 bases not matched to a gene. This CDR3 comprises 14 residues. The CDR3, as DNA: TGCGCCAGCAGGGGACAGGGGGTATTGGAGACCCAGTACTTC. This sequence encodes CASRGQGVLETQYF.

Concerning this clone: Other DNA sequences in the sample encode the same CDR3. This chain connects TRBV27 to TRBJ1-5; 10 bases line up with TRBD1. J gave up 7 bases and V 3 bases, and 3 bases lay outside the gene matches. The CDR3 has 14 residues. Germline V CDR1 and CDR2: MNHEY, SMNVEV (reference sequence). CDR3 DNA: TGTGCCAGCAGTTTGGGACAGGGGAACCAGCCCCAGCATTTT. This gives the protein CASSLGQGNQPQHF.

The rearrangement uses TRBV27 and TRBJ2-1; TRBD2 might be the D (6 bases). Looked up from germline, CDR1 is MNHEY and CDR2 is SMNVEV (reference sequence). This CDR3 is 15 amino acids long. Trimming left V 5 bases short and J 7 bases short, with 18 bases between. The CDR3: CASSTWTREWNEQFF. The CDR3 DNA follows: TGTGCCAGCAGTACCTGGACCCGGGAGTGGAATGAGCAGTTCTTC.

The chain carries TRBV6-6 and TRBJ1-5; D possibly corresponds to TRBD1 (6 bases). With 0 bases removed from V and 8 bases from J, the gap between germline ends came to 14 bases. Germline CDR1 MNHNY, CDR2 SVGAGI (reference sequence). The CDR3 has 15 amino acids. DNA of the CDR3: TGTGCCAGCAGTTACTCCGGGGCCAGGGGCGAGCCCCAGCATTTT. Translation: CASSYSGARGEPQHF.

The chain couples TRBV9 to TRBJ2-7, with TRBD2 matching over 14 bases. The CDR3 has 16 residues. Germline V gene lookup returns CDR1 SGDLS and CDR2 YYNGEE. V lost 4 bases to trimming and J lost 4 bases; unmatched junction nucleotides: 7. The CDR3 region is CASSTPGLAGVYEQYF. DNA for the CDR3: TGTGCCAGCAGCACCCCGGGACTAGCGGGAGTTTACGAGCAGTACTTC.